This T cell receptor (beta chain) was observed in a study of cytomegalovirus exposure and HLA in healthy donors. The wider study: An analysis done earlier identified fewer than 140 million unique TCR beta sequences from roughly 190 million T cells.

Primers included in the PCR were 60 Vbeta and 13 Jbeta primers. Method: immunoSEQ multiplex PCR; TCRdb's copy keeps in-frame clones and lacks some. The table includes around 100,000 clones, 10% detected once. V lost 3 bases, J lost 7 bases, and 5 bases stayed unmatched. Germline-derived CDR1 and CDR2 are PRHDT and FYEKMQ (reference sequence). This CDR3 has 15 amino acids. The receptor's source is a man aged 40-55 years in good health and CMV-seropositive. Sequencing was performed on PBMCs. The chain joins TRBV13 to TRBJ2-1; the match to TRBD1 covers 11 bases. CDR3 protein: CASSFGTGGMNEQFF. For the CDR3, the DNA is TGTGCCAGCAGCTTCGGGACAGGGGGGATGAATGAGCAGTTCTTC.